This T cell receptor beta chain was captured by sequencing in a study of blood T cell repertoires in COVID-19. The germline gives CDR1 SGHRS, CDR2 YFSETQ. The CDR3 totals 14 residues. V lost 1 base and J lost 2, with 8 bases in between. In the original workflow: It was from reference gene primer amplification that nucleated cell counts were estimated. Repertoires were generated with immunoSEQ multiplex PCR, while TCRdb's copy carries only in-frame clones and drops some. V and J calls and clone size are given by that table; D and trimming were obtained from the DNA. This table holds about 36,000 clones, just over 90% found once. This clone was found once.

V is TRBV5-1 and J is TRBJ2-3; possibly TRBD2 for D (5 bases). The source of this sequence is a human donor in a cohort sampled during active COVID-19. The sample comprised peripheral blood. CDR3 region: CASSLPGNTDTQYF. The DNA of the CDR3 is TGCGCCAGCAGCTTGCCGGGGAACACAGATACGCAGTATTTT.